This is a list of T cell receptor beta chains from one sample in a study of cytomegalovirus exposure and HLA in healthy donors. The method was immunoSEQ multiplex PCR; TCRdb's version includes in-frame clones alone and lacks a portion of them. The table lists 70,000 to 85,000 clones, approximately 74% of them singletons. The sequenced material came from PBMCs. These receptors were collected from a man in his forties or fifties in good health and CMV-seropositive. Each CDR3 is given with its conserved first and last residue. Each record gives: CDR3 protein, V gene.

CAISPTGASGNTIYF TRBV10-3
CASSRLAGDGGEQFF TRBV10-1
CASSRRTVLNEKLFF TRBV27
CASSITGSNQPQHF TRBV7-9
CASSPGLGKMETQYF TRBV7-3
CASSTGADTQYF TRBV5-4
CASSPPQDRKQETQYF TRBV7-9
CASSQTWTGLTDTQYF TRBV4-1
CASSSRGVSYEQYF TRBV7-9
CASSMGQGGNQPQHF TRBV9
CASSPMDRGRGNEQFF TRBV7-9
CASSQDLAGRDRAFF TRBV4-3
CASSLDLVGVTDTQYF TRBV11-2
CASSTSGVHEQFF TRBV10-3
CASKASGGVDTQYF TRBV6-5
CASSPRLNEKLFF TRBV14
CASSIGGFLNTEAFF TRBV19
CASSPVGQDISEAFF TRBV7-9
CASSLPGNTGELFF TRBV5-8
CATRLFSTDTQYF TRBV27
CASNRRGYHPTEAFF TRBV5-1
CASRSGLVYEQFF TRBV6-5
CASSYSTGTGEAFF TRBV6-6
CASSGTSGSYEQYF TRBV9
CASSVVGGVHEQFF TRBV9
CASTFTGDNSPLHF TRBV19
CASGRNEQFF TRBV2
CASIDRSREQYF TRBV19
CASSHDGKGYTF TRBV6-5
CASSTATGTGEFGTQYF TRBV7-3
CASKWEDQPQHF TRBV28
CASSFQGGNTEAFF TRBV27
CASSQNWGDTEAFF TRBV4-3
CASRYRVRGNTIYF TRBV28
CASSFYGRGADEKLFF TRBV7-2
CASSEKYRLNEKLFF TRBV6-1
CASSSTSGLSTDTQYF TRBV9
CASSFARDQETQYF TRBV5-5
CASRRTGGSGNTIYF TRBV19
CSVSEGYEQYF TRBV29-1
CASSPLTGKAPLHF TRBV11-2
CASSQSMAGTEAFF TRBV23-1
CASSGEGLESSYEQYF TRBV5-1
CASSQELAGGQEQFF TRBV4-1
CASGRVYEQYF TRBV30
CASSPRQGTHFYGYTF TRBV27
CASSGIQGYEQYF TRBV5-6